The T cell receptor (beta chain) under discussion was sequenced for a study of regulatory T cells in long-lasting Graves disease. Study context: The antithyroid drugs taken by newly diagnosed Graves' patients had been used for under 3 months.

Libraries of TCR beta came from iRepertoire HTBI primers plus Arm-PCR of CDR3 regions. TCRdb redid the calling of the multiplex PCR reads with MiXCR, one entry per CDR3 protein. In the table there are some 250,000 distinct CDR3 sequences, roughly 18% of which are singletons. This clonotype was counted at least ten times. Its antigen is unknown. Study-level points and caveats: Newly diagnosed Graves' patients exceeded persistent ones in TCR diversity.

Described time point: newly diagnosed GD, antithyroid drugs for less than 3 months. After RNA was extracted from PBMCs, the TCR library was made from it. A peripheral blood sample, 8.5 to 9 milliliters in volume, was drawn into EDTA tubes. Deletions cut 4 bases from V and 1 base from J, with 10 bases between. CDR1 is SGHRS, CDR2 YFSETQ, per germline. This CDR3 comprises 14 residues. This TCR was recovered from a female donor with Graves disease. Sequencing was performed on peripheral blood mononuclear cells (PBMCs), taken at new diagnosis, from a patient treated with antithyroid drugs. The chain carries TRBV5-1 and TRBJ2-3; the D is unclear. The CDR3 coding sequence is TGCGCCAGCAGCATTGATAGCCGCACAGATACGCAGTATTTT. This codes for CASSIDSRTDTQYF.